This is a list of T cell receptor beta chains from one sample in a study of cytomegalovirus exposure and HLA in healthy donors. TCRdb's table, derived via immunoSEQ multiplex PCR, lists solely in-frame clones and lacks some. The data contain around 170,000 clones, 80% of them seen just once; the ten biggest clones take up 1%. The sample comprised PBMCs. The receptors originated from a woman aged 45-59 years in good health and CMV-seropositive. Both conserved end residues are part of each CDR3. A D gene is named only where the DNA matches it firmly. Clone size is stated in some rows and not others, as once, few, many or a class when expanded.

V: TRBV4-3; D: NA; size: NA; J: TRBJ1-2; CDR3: CASSQELRGGGYTF; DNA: TGCGCCAGCAGCCAAGAGTTGCGGGGGGGTGGCTACACCTTC
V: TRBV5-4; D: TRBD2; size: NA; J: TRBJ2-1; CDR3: CASSLERGVYNEQFF; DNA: TGTGCCAGCAGCTTGGAGCGGGGGGTATACAATGAGCAGTTCTTC
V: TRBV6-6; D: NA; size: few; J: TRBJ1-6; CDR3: CASSSGAPDYSPLHF; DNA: TGTGCCAGCAGTTCAGGGGCTCCTGATTATTCACCCCTCCACTTT
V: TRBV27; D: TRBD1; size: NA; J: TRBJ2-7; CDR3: CASSLNRGEQYF; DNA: TGTGCCAGCAGTTTGAACAGGGGCGAGCAGTACTTC
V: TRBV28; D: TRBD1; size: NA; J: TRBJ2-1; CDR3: CASSWDRGNYNEQFF; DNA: TGTGCCAGCAGTTGGGACAGGGGAAACTACAATGAGCAGTTCTTC
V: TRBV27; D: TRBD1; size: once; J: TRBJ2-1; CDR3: CASSGPGQFYNEQFF; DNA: TGTGCCAGCAGTGGCCCGGGACAGTTTTACAATGAGCAGTTCTTC
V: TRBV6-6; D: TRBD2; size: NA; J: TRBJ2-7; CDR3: CASSYSTSAYEQYF; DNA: TGTGCCAGCAGTTACTCGACTAGCGCCTACGAGCAGTACTTC
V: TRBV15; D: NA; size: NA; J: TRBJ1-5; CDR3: CATREVGEYQPQHF; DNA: TGTGCCACCAGGGAGGTCGGGGAATATCAGCCCCAGCATTTT
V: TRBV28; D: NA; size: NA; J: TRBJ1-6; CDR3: CASGSIRSYNSPLHF; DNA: TGTGCCAGCGGGAGTATTAGGTCCTATAATTCACCCCTCCACTTT
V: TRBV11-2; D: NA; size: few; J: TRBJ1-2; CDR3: CASSLEWGQNYGYTF; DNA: TGTGCCAGCAGCTTAGAATGGGGCCAGAACTATGGCTACACCTTC
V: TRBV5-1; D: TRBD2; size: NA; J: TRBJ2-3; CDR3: CASSMALLAGPASDTQYF; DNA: TGCGCCAGCAGCATGGCTCTATTAGCGGGGCCGGCTTCAGATACGCAGTATTTT
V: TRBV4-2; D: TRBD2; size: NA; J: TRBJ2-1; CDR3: CASSLGLAGNTGNEQFF; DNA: TGTGCCAGCAGCCTCGGACTAGCGGGTAACACGGGTAATGAGCAGTTCTTC
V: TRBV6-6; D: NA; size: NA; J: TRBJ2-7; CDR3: CASSHTVRWEQYF; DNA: TGTGCCAGCAGTCATACTGTCCGCTGGGAGCAGTACTTC
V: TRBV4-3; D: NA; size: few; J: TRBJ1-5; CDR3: CASSQELWANQPQHF; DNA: TGCGCCAGCAGCCAAGAACTCTGGGCAAATCAGCCCCAGCATTTT
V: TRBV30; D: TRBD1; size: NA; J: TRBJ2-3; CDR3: CAWSALGQEADTQYF; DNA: TGTGCCTGGAGTGCCCTCGGACAGGAGGCAGATACGCAGTATTTT
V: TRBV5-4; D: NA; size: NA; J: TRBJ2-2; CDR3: CASSPGTRLNTGELFF; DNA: TGTGCCAGCAGCCCCGGGACTCGTTTAAACACCGGGGAGCTGTTTTTT
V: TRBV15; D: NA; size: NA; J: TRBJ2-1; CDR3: CATKLGSGSSYNEQFF; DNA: TGTGCCACGAAACTCGGGAGCGGTTCCTCCTACAATGAGCAGTTCTTC
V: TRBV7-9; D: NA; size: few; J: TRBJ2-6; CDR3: CASSLEGAGANVLTF; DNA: TGTGCCAGCAGCTTAGAGGGGGCTGGGGCCAACGTCCTGACTTTC
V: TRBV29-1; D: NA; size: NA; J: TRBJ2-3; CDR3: CSVGIGVSGADTQYF; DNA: TGCAGCGTCGGTATTGGGGTCTCGGGGGCAGATACGCAGTATTTT
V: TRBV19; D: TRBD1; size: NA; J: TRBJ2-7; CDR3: CASSKPQGTKNEQYF; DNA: TGTGCCAGTAGTAAGCCACAGGGGACGAAAAACGAGCAGTACTTC
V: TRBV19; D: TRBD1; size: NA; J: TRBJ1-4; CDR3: CASTRTGVSEKLFF; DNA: TGTGCCAGTACTCGAACAGGGGTCAGTGAAAAACTGTTTTTT
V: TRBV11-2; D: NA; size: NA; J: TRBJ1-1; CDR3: CASSLVLRNTEAFF; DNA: TGTGCCAGCAGCTTAGTCCTTAGGAACACTGAAGCTTTCTTT
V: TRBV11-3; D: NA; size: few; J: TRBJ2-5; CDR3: CASSQGVLGTPVEQETQYF; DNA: TGTGCCAGCAGCCAGGGTGTTCTGGGGACTCCGGTAGAACAAGAGACCCAGTACTTC
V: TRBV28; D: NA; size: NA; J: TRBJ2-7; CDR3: CASRLQGYEQYF; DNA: TGTGCCAGCAGACTGCAGGGATACGAGCAGTACTTC
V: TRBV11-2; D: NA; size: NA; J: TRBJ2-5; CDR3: CASSFTVQETQYF; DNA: TGTGCCAGCAGCTTCACGGTACAAGAGACCCAGTACTTC
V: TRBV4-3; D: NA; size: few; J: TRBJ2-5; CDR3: CASSRTVGGETQYF; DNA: TGCGCCAGCAGCCGAACTGTGGGGGGAGAGACCCAGTACTTC
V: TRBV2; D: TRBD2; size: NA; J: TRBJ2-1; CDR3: CASSVNLAGVGNEQFF; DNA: TGTGCCAGCAGTGTCAATCTAGCGGGAGTCGGCAATGAGCAGTTCTTC
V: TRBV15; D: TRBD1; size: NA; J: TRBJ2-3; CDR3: CATSRLRGRDTQYF; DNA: TGTGCCACCAGCAGGCTCAGGGGGCGAGATACGCAGTATTTT
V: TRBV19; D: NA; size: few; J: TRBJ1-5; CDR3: CASSLQGGLGNQPQHF; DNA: TGTGCCAGTAGTCTACAAGGGGGTCTAGGCAATCAGCCCCAGCATTTT
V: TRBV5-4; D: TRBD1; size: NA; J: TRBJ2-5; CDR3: CASSTPNGQGRQETQYF; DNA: TGTGCCAGCAGCACACCAAACGGACAGGGTCGGCAAGAGACCCAGTACTTC
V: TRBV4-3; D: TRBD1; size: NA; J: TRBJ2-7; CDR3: CASSQELLQGTYEQYF; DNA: TGCGCCAGCAGCCAAGAATTGTTACAGGGGACCTACGAGCAGTACTTC
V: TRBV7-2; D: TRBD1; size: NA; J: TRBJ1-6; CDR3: CASSGQTGGNSPLHF; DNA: TGTGCCAGCAGCGGTCAGACAGGGGGGAATTCACCCCTCCACTTT
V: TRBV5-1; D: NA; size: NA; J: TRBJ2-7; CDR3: CASSLAGDGYEQYF; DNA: TGCGCCAGCAGCTTGGCAGGGGATGGATACGAGCAGTACTTC
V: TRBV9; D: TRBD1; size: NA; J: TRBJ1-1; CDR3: CASSAALGQGNTEAFF; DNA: TGTGCCAGCAGCGCGGCTCTGGGACAGGGGAACACTGAAGCTTTCTTT
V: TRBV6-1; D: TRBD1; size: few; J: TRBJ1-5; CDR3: CASSTGTGGLPQHF; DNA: TGTGCCAGCAGTACCGGGACAGGGGGCTTGCCCCAGCATTTT
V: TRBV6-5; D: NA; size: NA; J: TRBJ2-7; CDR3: CASSYGGTSYEQYF; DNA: TGTGCCAGCAGTTACGGTGGGACATCCTACGAGCAGTACTTC
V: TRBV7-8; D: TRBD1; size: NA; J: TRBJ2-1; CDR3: CASSDRDRGGFNEQFF; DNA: TGTGCCAGCAGCGACCGGGACAGGGGAGGATTTAATGAGCAGTTCTTC
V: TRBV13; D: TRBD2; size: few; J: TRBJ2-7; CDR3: CASSLGLAPGSGEQYF; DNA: TGTGCCAGCAGCCTGGGACTAGCCCCAGGGTCAGGCGAGCAGTACTTC
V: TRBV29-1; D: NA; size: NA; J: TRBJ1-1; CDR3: CSVARGGPEAFF; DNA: TGCAGCGTTGCTCGGGGGGGGCCGGAGGCTTTCTTT
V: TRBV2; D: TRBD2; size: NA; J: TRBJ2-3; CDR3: CASGGLAVTDTQYF; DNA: TGTGCCAGCGGGGGACTAGCGGTCACAGATACGCAGTATTTT
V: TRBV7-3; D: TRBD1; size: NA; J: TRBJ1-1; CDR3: CASSLMGQGNTEAFF; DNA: TGTGCCAGCAGCTTAATGGGACAGGGTAACACTGAAGCTTTCTTT
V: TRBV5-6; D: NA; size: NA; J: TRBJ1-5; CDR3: CASSLKGFSNQPQHF; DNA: TGTGCCAGCAGCTTAAAGGGGTTTAGCAATCAGCCCCAGCATTTT
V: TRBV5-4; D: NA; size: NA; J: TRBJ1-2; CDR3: CASSLTQGPYGYTF; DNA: TGTGCCAGCAGCTTGACACAGGGTCCCTATGGCTACACCTTC
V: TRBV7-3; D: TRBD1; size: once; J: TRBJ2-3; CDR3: CASSPDRVADTQYF; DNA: TGTGCCAGCAGCCCAGACAGGGTAGCAGATACGCAGTATTTT
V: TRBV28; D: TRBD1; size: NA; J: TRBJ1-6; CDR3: CASSGGQGAGNSPLHF; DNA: TGTGCCAGCAGTGGGGGACAGGGGGCAGGTAATTCACCCCTCCACTTT
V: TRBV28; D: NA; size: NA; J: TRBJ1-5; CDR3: CASRLSGANNQPQHF; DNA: TGTGCCAGCCGACTTTCGGGAGCTAACAATCAGCCCCAGCATTTT
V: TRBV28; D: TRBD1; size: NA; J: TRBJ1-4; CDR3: CASRTGPGDEKLFF; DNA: TGTGCCAGCAGGACAGGGCCCGGAGATGAAAAACTGTTTTTT
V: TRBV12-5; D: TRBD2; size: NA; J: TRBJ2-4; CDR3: CASAKTSGKDSLAAKNIQYF; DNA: TGTGCTAGTGCCAAGACTAGCGGGAAGGATAGCTTAGCGGCCAAAAACATTCAGTACTTC
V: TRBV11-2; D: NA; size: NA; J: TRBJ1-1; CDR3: CASSPRIGYTEAFF; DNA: TGTGCCAGCAGCCCCAGGATTGGATACACTGAAGCTTTCTTT
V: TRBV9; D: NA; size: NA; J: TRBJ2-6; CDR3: CASSYRSSGANVLTF; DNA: TGTGCCAGCAGTTACAGGAGCTCTGGGGCCAACGTCCTGACTTTC
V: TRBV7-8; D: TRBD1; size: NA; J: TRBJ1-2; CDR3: CASSTYTGDYGYTF; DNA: TGTGCCAGCAGCACATATACAGGGGACTATGGCTACACCTTC
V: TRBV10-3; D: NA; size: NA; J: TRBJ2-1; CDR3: CATRRDLYNEQFF; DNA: TGTGCCACACGGAGGGATCTTTACAATGAGCAGTTCTTC
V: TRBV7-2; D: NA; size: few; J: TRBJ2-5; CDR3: CASSLAPAGNQETQYF; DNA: TGTGCCAGCAGCTTAGCGCCGGCGGGGAACCAAGAGACCCAGTACTTC
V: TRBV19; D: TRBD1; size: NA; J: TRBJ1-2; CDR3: CASDPGTGGFGYTF; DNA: TGTGCCAGTGACCCCGGGACAGGGGGCTTTGGCTACACCTTC
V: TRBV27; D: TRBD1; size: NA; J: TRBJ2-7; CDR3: CASRTRQGSSYEQYF; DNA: TGTGCCAGCAGAACTAGACAGGGGAGCTCCTACGAGCAGTACTTC
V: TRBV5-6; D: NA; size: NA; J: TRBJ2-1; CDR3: CASSFGLMDEQFF; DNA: TGTGCCAGCAGCTTTGGACTGATGGATGAGCAGTTCTTC